This is a list of T cell receptor beta chains from one sample in a study of blood T cell repertoires in COVID-19. TCRdb's copy holds only in-frame clones and misses some; the assay was immunoSEQ multiplex PCR. The repertoire holds about 190,000 clones, with approximately 79% as singletons. Sequencing input: peripheral blood. The receptor set was obtained from a man aged 50 or older who had recovered from COVID-19. The CDR3 runs from the conserved cysteine through the conserved F or W. The order of the fields is J gene, V gene, D gene, clone size, CDR3 DNA, CDR3 protein. A D gene is named only where the DNA matches it firmly. Clone size appears in some rows only: once, few, many, or a class for an expanded clone.

TRBJ2-4,TRBV6-5,NA,NA,TGTGCCAGCAGTTACTTCGCGGGAGCAGGGGAGGACATTCAGTACTTC,CASSYFAGAGEDIQYF
TRBJ2-5,TRBV19,TRBD1,NA,TGTGCCAGTCGAAGTACAGGGGGTTCCGTGGGGGAGACCCAGTACTTC,CASRSTGGSVGETQYF
TRBJ1-2,TRBV7-9,NA,NA,TGTGCCAGCAGCCCTGCCCTAGCCTATGGCTACACCTTC,CASSPALAYGYTF
TRBJ2-5,TRBV9,NA,NA,TGTGCCAGCAGCGCCGAGGGTAGAGGGGAGACCCAGTACTTC,CASSAEGRGETQYF
TRBJ2-3,TRBV4-1,TRBD2,few,TGCGCCAGCAGCCAATCGACTAGCAGGAGCACAGATACGCAGTATTTT,CASSQSTSRSTDTQYF
TRBJ1-6,TRBV30,TRBD1,NA,TGTGCCTGGAGGGACACAGGGGCGCCCCTCCACTTT,CAWRDTGAPLHF
TRBJ2-1,TRBV24-1,TRBD1,NA,TGTGCCACCAGTGATGCAACAGGGGGCAATGAGCAGTTCTTC,CATSDATGGNEQFF
TRBJ2-7,TRBV28,NA,NA,TGTGCCAGCAGTTTTCCCCCCAACGAGCAGTACTTC,CASSFPPNEQYF
TRBJ2-7,TRBV19,TRBD2,few,TGTGCCAGTAGTCCTAGGACTAGCGGATCCTACGAGCAGTACTTC,CASSPRTSGSYEQYF
TRBJ1-4,TRBV5-1,NA,NA,TGCGCCAGCAGCTTGGGTGGGGGGAGAGAAGAAAAACTGTTTTTT,CASSLGGGREEKLFF
TRBJ2-3,TRBV6-5,NA,few,TGTGCCAGCAGTTCCACCGGACAGAGCACAGATACGCAGTATTTT,CASSSTGQSTDTQYF
TRBJ1-2,TRBV4-2,NA,NA,TGTGCCAGCAGCCAAGCAACCACCGGGACATCCAACTATGGCTACACCTTC,CASSQATTGTSNYGYTF
TRBJ2-2,TRBV2,TRBD2,many,TGTGCCAGCAGTTTGCTGGCTAGCGGGAACACCGGGGAGCTGTTTTTT,CASSLLASGNTGELFF
TRBJ2-5,TRBV7-3,TRBD2,NA,TGTGCCAGCAGCCGGACCCCCGGGAGGGGAAGGCAAGAGACCCAGTACTTC,CASSRTPGRGRQETQYF
TRBJ2-7,TRBV10-1,NA,NA,TGCGCCAGCAGTGAATCGGACAACCCCTACGAGCAGTACTTC,CASSESDNPYEQYF
TRBJ1-2,TRBV5-1,NA,NA,TGCGCCAGCAGCTTAGGAGGACCTATCTATGGCTACACCTTC,CASSLGGPIYGYTF
TRBJ2-1,TRBV19,NA,once,TGTGCCAGTAGTATAACCCCCCCGAGCGGAAGCTCCTACAATGAGCAGTTCTTC,CASSITPPSGSSYNEQFF
TRBJ2-7,TRBV28,NA,NA,TGTGCCAGCAGACTCACCCCATCGGTCGGCTACGAGCAGTACTTC,CASRLTPSVGYEQYF
TRBJ2-1,TRBV5-1,NA,NA,TGCGCCAGCAGCTTGGTGGTAGGGAGCTCCTACAATGAGCAGTTCTTC,CASSLVVGSSYNEQFF
TRBJ1-2,TRBV5-6,NA,once,TGTGCCAGCAGCTTTGATGGGTACTCCGGGTATGGCTACACCTTC,CASSFDGYSGYGYTF
TRBJ2-7,TRBV7-9,TRBD2,NA,TGTGCCAGCAGCTCCAGTGGCGGGAGCTACGAGCAGTACTTC,CASSSSGGSYEQYF
TRBJ2-2,TRBV29-1,TRBD2,NA,TGCAGCGTTGCACGGGGGGGACTGCCCGGGGAGCTGTTTTTT,CSVARGGLPGELFF
TRBJ1-1,TRBV30,NA,NA,TGTGCCTGGAATCAGAACACTGAAGCTTTCTTT,CAWNQNTEAFF
TRBJ1-5,TRBV4-3,NA,NA,TGCGCCAGCAGCCAAGAGGTACAGACAAATCAGCCCCAGCATTTT,CASSQEVQTNQPQHF
TRBJ2-3,TRBV7-3,TRBD2,NA,TGTGCCAGCACCCTAGCGGGAGGGCCCCCAGATACGCAGTATTTT,CASTLAGGPPDTQYF
TRBJ2-7,TRBV10-3,TRBD2,few,TGTGCCATCAGTGACCCTCCCAGCGGGAGGACCTACGAGCAGTACTTC,CAISDPPSGRTYEQYF
TRBJ2-2,TRBV4-2,NA,NA,TGTGCCAGCAGCCCTTTCTATTCTAGCACGAACACCGGGGAGCTGTTTTTT,CASSPFYSSTNTGELFF
TRBJ2-1,TRBV5-1,TRBD2,NA,TGCGCCAGCAGCCCTCAACTAGCGGGAGGGCCGGATGAGCAGTTCTTC,CASSPQLAGGPDEQFF
TRBJ2-7,TRBV27,TRBD1,NA,TGTGCCAGCAGTTCCCTAATACAGGGGGTGTTTGAGCAGTACTTC,CASSSLIQGVFEQYF
TRBJ2-3,TRBV19,NA,NA,TGTGCCAGTAGTACCCTTCACATGTCTGGGACAACTAGCACAGATACGCAGTATTTT,CASSTLHMSGTTSTDTQYF
TRBJ2-7,TRBV21-1,NA,NA,TGTGCCAGCAGCAAAGCGGGTGTAGCGGGAGTGGAAGAGCAGTACTTC,CASSKAGVAGVEEQYF
TRBJ1-1,TRBV30,TRBD1,NA,TGTGCCTGGAGTGTAAATACAGGGGATACCACTGAAGCTTTCTTT,CAWSVNTGDTTEAFF
TRBJ2-7,TRBV7-3,NA,NA,TGTGCCAGCAGCTTTTTCCCCGGTACGGAGCAGTACTTC,CASSFFPGTEQYF
TRBJ1-2,TRBV7-2,NA,NA,TGTGCCAGCAGCTTCGGCGGAGGGTCTGGCTACACCTTC,CASSFGGGSGYTF
TRBJ2-7,TRBV5-5,TRBD2,NA,TGTGCCAGCAGCTTGTCGCCGGGGGGGCTAATTTACGAGCAGTACTTC,CASSLSPGGLIYEQYF
TRBJ2-7,TRBV5-1,NA,NA,TGCGCCAGCAGCTATCCCACTAGAACCTACGAGCAGTACTTC,CASSYPTRTYEQYF
TRBJ2-7,TRBV19,TRBD1,few,TGTGCCAGCGCCGGGACAGGGGAGTCAGGGCAGTACTTC,CASAGTGESGQYF
TRBJ1-4,TRBV7-2,NA,once,TGTGCCAGCAGCCTTATGGGCGGGTTTGGTGAAAAACTGTTTTTT,CASSLMGGFGEKLFF
TRBJ1-3,TRBV18,NA,once,TGTGCCAGCTCACCCGCTAGGTCTTCAAGCTCTGGAAACACCATATATTTT,CASSPARSSSSGNTIYF
TRBJ2-7,TRBV12-2,NA,many,TGTGCAAGTCGCAAAAACAGGAACAGCAACTACGAGCAGTACTTC,CASRKNRNSNYEQYF
TRBJ1-2,TRBV28,NA,NA,TGTGCCAGCAGTTCACAGGTTCCCAAAAGCTACACCTTC,CASSSQVPKSYTF
TRBJ1-6,TRBV5-6,TRBD1,NA,TGTGCCAGCAGCACGACAGGGAAGCCCTACTCACCCCTCCACTTT,CASSTTGKPYSPLHF
TRBJ2-7,TRBV27,NA,once,TGTGCCAGCAGTTTTATCAGTCGTCAGAGCGTCTACGAGCAGTACTTC,CASSFISRQSVYEQYF
TRBJ2-1,TRBV5-1,NA,NA,TGCGCCAGCAGCTTAGCCCCTGGCGGAACAGGAGAGCAGTTCTTC,CASSLAPGGTGEQFF
TRBJ2-3,TRBV3-1/TRBV3-2,TRBD2,NA,TGTGCCAGCAGCCAAGAGCTAGCGGACCCTTTCACAGATACGCAGTATTTT,CASSQELADPFTDTQYF
TRBJ2-3,TRBV10-1,TRBD2,NA,TGCGCCAGCAGTGAGTCGTTGGGGACTAGCGGGAGGGCCTGGGATACGCAGTATTTT,CASSESLGTSGRAWDTQYF
TRBJ1-2,TRBV7-2,NA,NA,TGTGCCAGCAGAACTACCGGGGGTGATGGCTACACCTTC,CASRTTGGDGYTF
TRBJ1-5,TRBV6-2/TRBV6-3,TRBD1,NA,TGTGCCAGCAGTTACTTGATTCTGGGACAGCGCAATCAGCCCCAGCATTTT,CASSYLILGQRNQPQHF
TRBJ1-3,TRBV2,NA,NA,TGTGCCAGCAGCGCCTCGACAGGATCTGGAAACACCATATATTTT,CASSASTGSGNTIYF
TRBJ1-6,TRBV6-1,TRBD1,once,TGTGCCAGCAGGGGACAGGGAGATTCACCCCTCCACTTT,CASRGQGDSPLHF
TRBJ1-6,TRBV27,NA,few,TGTGCCAGCAGTTTACTTCCTCGGGGGTCTAGGTATAATTCACCCCTCCACTTT,CASSLLPRGSRYNSPLHF
TRBJ1-2,TRBV25-1,NA,NA,TGTGCCAGCAGTGAACATTCAGAAAACTATGGCTACACCTTC,CASSEHSENYGYTF
TRBJ2-3,TRBV11-2,TRBD2,NA,TGTGCCAGCAGCTTCCTCGGGACTAGCGGAAATACGCAGTATTTT,CASSFLGTSGNTQYF
TRBJ2-7,TRBV6-2/TRBV6-3,TRBD1,NA,TGTGCCAGCAGTTTTTGGGACAGGACCTACGAGCAGTACTTC,CASSFWDRTYEQYF
TRBJ2-2,TRBV27,TRBD2,NA,TGTGCCAGCAGACTACTAGCGGGGAGCACCGGGGAGCTGTTTTTT,CASRLLAGSTGELFF